These 20 T cell receptor beta chains were all obtained from the same sample, sequenced in a study of blood T cell repertoires in COVID-19. Some clones are missing from TCRdb's copy, which holds only in-frame ones; the method was immunoSEQ multiplex PCR. The data contain 40,000 to 45,000 clones, nearly 70% of them singletons. Specimen: peripheral blood. These TCRs come from an elderly man with acute or convalescent COVID-19.

The rearrangement uses TRBV19 and TRBJ2-3; D possibly corresponds to TRBD2 (5 bases). V lost 5 bases, J lost 6 bases, and 15 bases lay in between. This CDR3 has 14 amino acids. Germline V CDR1 and CDR2: LNHDA, SQIVND (reference sequence). The CDR3 sequence is CASSEGLIIDTQYF. In nucleotides, the CDR3 is TGTGCCAGTAGTGAGGGCCTAATTATCGATACGCAGTATTTT.

This chain links TRBV9 with TRBJ1-1, with D perhaps matching TRBD1 (6 bases). Trimming shortened V by 4 bases and J by 1 base, and 14 bases separated the two germline ends. The CDR3 extends over 15 amino acids. Germline V CDR1 and CDR2: SGDLS, YYNGEE. The CDR3 region is CASSTSGTPNTEAFF. The CDR3 DNA sequence: TGTGCCAGCAGCACCAGCGGGACACCGAACACTGAAGCTTTCTTT.

V is TRBV25-1 and J is TRBJ2-2; the D gene is possibly TRBD1 (6 bases). The CDR3 length is 16 residues. Germline loops: CDR1 MGHDK, CDR2 SYGVNS. V dropped 1 base and J dropped 6 bases, with 15 bases sitting between them. CDR3 residues: CASSESGSGDAGELFF. In DNA form, the CDR3 reads TGTGCCAGCAGTGAATCGGGATCAGGGGACGCCGGGGAGCTGTTTTTT.

This chain links TRBV15 with TRBJ2-5; D not certain. This CDR3 has 13 amino acids. Germline V gene data show CDR1 as LNHNV and CDR2 as YYDKDF (reference sequence). V lost 6 bases and J 1 base, leaving 9 bases between the germline ends. CDR3 sequence reads: CATSESLQETQYF. DNA of the CDR3: TGTGCCACCAGTGAAAGCCTCCAAGAGACCCAGTACTTC.

The V call is TRBV6-5, the J call TRBJ1-2; weak D call: TRBD1 (5 bases). Trimming pared 5 bases from V and 1 base from J, leaving 8 bases between. This CDR3 is built from 13 residues. Germline V CDR1 and CDR2: MNHEY, SVGAGI. CDR3 bases: TGTGCCAGCAGTCGGCAGGGTAACTATGGCTACACCTTC. As protein: CASSRQGNYGYTF.

The V and J genes are TRBV11-3 and TRBJ2-5, with 7 bases lining up with TRBD2. Per the germline V gene, CDR1 is SGHNT and CDR2 is YENEEA. CDR3 size: 15 residues. Unmatched junction bases numbered 7, after V lost 1 base and J lost 5 bases. DNA for the CDR3: TGTGCCAGCAGCTTAGGCGGGGGTATTTTGGAGACCCAGTACTTC. Amino acids: CASSLGGGILETQYF. Looking up the rest from reference TRBV11-3 and TRBJ2-5 gives the full variable domain: EAGVVQSPRYKIIEKKQPVAFWCNPISGHNTLYWYLQNLGQGPELLIRYENEEAVDDSQLPKDRFSAERLKGVDSTLKIQPAELGDSAVYLCASSLGGGILETQYFGPGTRLLVL.

This chain's CDR3 is CASSLSSSLSYNEQFF. CDR3 DNA sequence: TGCGCCAGCAGCCTCTCAAGTAGCCTCTCCTACAATGAGCAGTTCTTC. The chain is built from TRBV4-1 and TRBJ2-1; D ambiguous. Germline loops: CDR1 MGHRA, CDR2 YSYEKL. The V end lost 4 bases, the J end lost 0 bases, and 13 bases lay between the germline ends. The CDR3 spans 16 residues.

The J gene is TRBJ1-1, the V gene TRBV11-3; tentatively, D is TRBD1 (6 bases). Per germline, CDR1 SGHNT and CDR2 YENEEA. The ends were cut back, 5 bases at V and 1 base at J, with 14 bases in the middle. The CDR3 has 15 residues. The CDR3 is CASSLPWTANTEAFF. CDR3 coding DNA: TGTGCCAGCAGCCTCCCCTGGACAGCGAACACTGAAGCTTTCTTT.

This chain links TRBV4-1 with TRBJ2-3, with 8 bases lining up with TRBD2. The V segment lost 3 bases and the J segment 0 bases; nucleotides outside the gene matches: 5. Looked up from germline, CDR1 is MGHRA and CDR2 is YSYEKL. This CDR3 region has 16 residues. The CDR3 DNA sequence: TGCGCCAGCAGCCACTCGACTAGCGAGAGCACAGATACGCAGTATTTT. Encoded protein: CASSHSTSESTDTQYF.

This chain joins TRBV27 and TRBJ2-1; TRBD1 might be the D (7 bases). V dropped 5 bases and J dropped 9 bases, with 17 bases sitting between them. Germline V gene data show CDR1 as MNHEY and CDR2 as SMNVEV (reference sequence). This CDR3 comprises 14 residues. CDR3 sequence: CASSRGTDGGEQFF. CDR3 coding DNA: TGTGCCAGCAGTCGAGGGACAGACGGGGGTGAGCAGTTCTTC.

The genes are TRBV5-1 and TRBJ2-5; 8 positions agree with TRBD2. With V trimmed by 0 bases and J by 4 bases, 8 bases remained unmatched. CDR3 length equals 16 residues. The germline CDR1 and CDR2 sequences are SGHRS and YFSETQ. This CDR3 reads CASSLGASGSGETQYF. In nucleotides, the CDR3 is TGCGCCAGCAGCTTGGGGGCTAGCGGGTCAGGAGAGACCCAGTACTTC. The complete variable domain, with remaining parts taken from reference TRBV5-1 and TRBJ2-5, reads KAGVTQTPRYLIKTRGQQVTLSCSPISGHRSVSWYQQTPGQGLQFLFEYFSETQRNKGNFPGRFSGRQFSNSRSEMNVSTLELGDSALYLCASSLGASGSGETQYFGPGTRLLVL.

V gene TRBV9 combines with J gene TRBJ1-6, with a weak D call TRBD1 (5 bases). The CDR3 has 13 amino acids. V gave up 4 bases and J gave up 11 bases, with 13 bases separating them. CDR1 is SGDLS, CDR2 YYNGEE, per germline. The CDR3 DNA is TGTGCCAGCAGCCCGGGGGGGATGACACCCCTCCACTTT. Translating gives CASSPGGMTPLHF.

This clone has a handful of counts. The chain couples TRBV18 to TRBJ1-2; the match to TRBD1 covers 11 bases. V trimming: 2 bases; J trimming: 5 bases; junction bases outside the gene matches: 10. CDR3 length: 17 amino acids. Germline CDR1 and CDR2: KGHSH and LQKENI. The CDR3 DNA sequence: TGTGCCAGCTCACCAGCCAGCCGGGACAGGGGGACTTATGGCTACACCTTC. It specifies CASSPASRDRGTYGYTF.

This rearrangement joins TRBV7-2 to TRBJ2-7, with TRBD2 identical over 9 bases. Germline CDR1 reads SGHTA; CDR2 reads FQGNSA. The CDR3 is 16 amino acids. The ends lost 5 bases at V and 0 bases at J; junction bases unmatched: 8. As DNA, the CDR3 is TGTGCCAGCAGCGTGAGACTAGCGGCCTACTCCTACGAGCAGTACTTC. It translates to CASSVRLAAYSYEQYF.

This clone is medium-sized (0.01 to 0.1%) by share. The J gene is TRBJ1-5, the V gene TRBV2; D is undetermined. The CDR3 extends over 17 amino acids. Germline lookup yields CDR1 SNHLY and CDR2 FYNNEI. Trimming stripped 4 bases from V and 3 bases from J, with 19 bases between. The CDR3: CASSVSSGIGDNQPQHF. The CDR3 DNA reads TGTGCCAGCAGTGTGTCCTCCGGGATTGGGGACAATCAGCCCCAGCATTTT.

The chain has TRBV7-9 and TRBJ1-2; no reliable D call. CDR1 is SEHNR, CDR2 FQNEAQ, per germline (reference sequence). CDR3 length: 14 residues. The V gene lost 1 base and the J gene lost 2 bases, with 8 bases spanning the gap. CDR3 protein: CASSLGESNYGYTF. The CDR3 DNA reads TGTGCCAGCAGCTTAGGGGAGTCAAACTATGGCTACACCTTC.

The V gene is TRBV2, the J gene TRBJ2-7; 8 bases are shared with TRBD2. Germline V gene lookup returns CDR1 SNHLY and CDR2 FYNNEI. The V segment lost 6 bases and the J segment 7 bases; nucleotides outside the gene matches: 8. CDR3 length: 13 residues. The CDR3 DNA sequence: TGTGCCAGCAGGTTAGAGCGGGAGTGGGAGCAGTACTTC. Translated: CASRLEREWEQYF.

The chain joins TRBV18 to TRBJ2-2, with 9 bases lining up with TRBD1. CDR3 size: 15 residues. The germline CDR1 and CDR2 sequences are KGHSH and LQKENI. V shed 3 bases and J 4 bases; nucleotides not matched to a gene: 3. The CDR3 spells CASSPGQGSTGELFF. The CDR3 region has the DNA TGTGCCAGCTCACCGGGACAGGGCAGCACCGGGGAGCTGTTTTTT. The variable domain in full, with the rest retrieved from reference TRBV18 and TRBJ2-2, is NAGVMQNPRHLVRRRGQEARLRCSPMKGHSHVYWYRQLPEEGLKFMVYLQKENIIDESGMPKERFSAEFPKEGPSILRIQQVVRGDSAAYFCASSPGQGSTGELFFGEGSRLTVL.

V gene TRBV3-1 (or the pseudogene TRBV3-2) combines with J gene TRBJ2-1, with 10 positions matching TRBD1. V shed 5 bases, J shed 9 bases, and the junction held 7 bases outside the gene matches. Germline CDR1 is LGHDT and CDR2 is YNNKEL (reference sequence). The CDR3 is 14 amino acids. Written as DNA, the CDR3 is TGTGCCAGCAGCTTTATGGACAGGGGGGGTGAGCAGTTCTTC. Amino acid sequence: CASSFMDRGGEQFF.

CDR3 nucleotides: TGCGCCAGCAGCCCGCTGGTGTCGGGGTCCTACGAGCAGTACTTC. It codes for CASSPLVSGSYEQYF. This chain connects TRBV5-1 to TRBJ2-7; a weak D match, TRBD2 (5 bases). The CDR3 covers 15 residues. Germline-derived CDR1 and CDR2 are SGHRS and YFSETQ. Trimming removed 4 bases at V and 1 base at J, with 15 bases between.